This T cell receptor (beta chain) stems from a study of T cells expressing NK-cell markers. Overall study context: Out of eight donors sequenced, seven tested HCMV-seropositive and the remaining one seronegative.

Findings and limits, study-wide: Dominant NKG2C+ clonotypes made up roughly 1.0-8% of CD8+ T cells in six donors. Nothing established the HCMV specificity of expanded NKG2C+ T cell clones. The study found these clonotypes also leading the CD3+CD56-NKG2C+ fraction in a few donors.

This CDR3 comprises 13 residues. Germline CDR1 is DFQATT and CDR2 is SNEGSKA (reference sequence). TCRdb reanalyzed the 5' RACE reads and collapses them to one entry per CDR3 protein, without DNA. The sample includes some 300,000 distinct CDR3 sequences. Note on this clonotype: Antigen: not known.

Sequenced material: blood T cells: a sorted CD56 or NKG2C T cell subset, CD4+ or CD8+ T cells, or bulk PBMC T cells (not recorded which). The clonotype comes from a man aged 18-30 years in good health. The V gene is TRBV20-1, the J gene TRBJ1-4. This CDR3 reads CSASGGVAGKLFF.